This T cell receptor beta chain derives from a study of blood T cell repertoires in COVID-19. Whole-study context: The analysed material was cDNA or gDNA that came from T cells, B-cell-depleted T cells, or PBMCs.

Method: immunoSEQ multiplex PCR; TCRdb's copy keeps in-frame clones and lacks some. Of approximately 300,000 clones in the sample, 80% to 95% are singletons; the top ten hold about 18%. Cohorts were based on clinical histories the participants reported. The CDR3 is 15 amino acids. The germline V and J ends were trimmed by 3 bases and 0 bases, with 8 bases remaining between them. CDR1 SGHTA and CDR2 FQGNSA come from the germline V gene. This sequence joins TRBV7-2 and TRBJ1-4; D uncertain. This TCR derives from a woman in her 30s who had recovered from COVID-19. The source material was PBMCs or T cells enriched from blood (not recorded which). The CDR3 nucleotides read TGTGCCAGCAGCTTTCAGTATGCAACTAATGAAAAACTGTTTTTT. Its translation is CASSFQYATNEKLFF. Full variable domain (outside the CDR3, taken from reference TRBV7-2 and TRBJ1-4): GAGVSQSPSNKVTEKGKDVELRCDPISGHTALYWYRQSLGQGLEFLIYFQGNSAPDKSGLPSDRFSAERTGGSVSTLTIQRTQQEDSAVYLCASSFQYATNEKLFFGSGTQLSVL.